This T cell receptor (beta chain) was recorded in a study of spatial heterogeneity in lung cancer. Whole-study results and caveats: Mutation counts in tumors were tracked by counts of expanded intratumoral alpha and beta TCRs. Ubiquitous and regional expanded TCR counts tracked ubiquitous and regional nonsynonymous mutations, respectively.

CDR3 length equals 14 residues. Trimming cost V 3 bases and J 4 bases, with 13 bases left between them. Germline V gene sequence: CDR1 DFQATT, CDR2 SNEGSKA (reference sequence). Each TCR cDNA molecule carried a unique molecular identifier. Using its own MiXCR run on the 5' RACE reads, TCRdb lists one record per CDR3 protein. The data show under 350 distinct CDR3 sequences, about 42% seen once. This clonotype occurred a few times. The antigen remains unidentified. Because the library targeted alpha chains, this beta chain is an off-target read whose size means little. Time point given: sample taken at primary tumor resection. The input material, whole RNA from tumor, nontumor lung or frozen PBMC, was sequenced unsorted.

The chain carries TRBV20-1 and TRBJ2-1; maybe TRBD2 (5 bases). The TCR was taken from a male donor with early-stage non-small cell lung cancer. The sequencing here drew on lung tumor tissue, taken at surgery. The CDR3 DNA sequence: TGCAGTGCTAGCGGGGTGAGGCGGTACAATGAGCAGTTCTTC. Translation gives CSASGVRRYNEQFF.